This T cell receptor beta chain was sequenced during a study of blood T cell repertoires in COVID-19. Study details: Some COVID-19 samples were acute and others convalescent; all came from the United States, Italy and Spain.

As originally analysed: Reference gene primers were amplified, and this amplification served to estimate nucleated cell counts. Assay: immunoSEQ multiplex PCR; the TCRdb copy retains only in-frame clones and omits some. V and J calls and clone size are as listed in that table; D and trimming were resolved from the DNA. The sample has fewer than 300,000 clones, around 85% seen once. In assigning cohorts, the study relied on participant-reported clinical history. Recovered participants had two consecutive negative NP/OP PCR tests, healthcare professional clearance, or symptom resolution. This clone has more than one count but fewer than ten. The CDR3 consists of 17 residues. With 3 bases clipped from V and 0 bases from J, the junction kept 4 bases outside the gene matches. Germline V gives CDR1 SGHRS, CDR2 YFSETQ.

The TCR sequence derives from a woman aged 45-65 years who had recovered from COVID-19. Sequenced: PBMCs or T cells enriched from blood (not recorded which). This chain joins TRBV5-1 and TRBJ1-6; 9 bases line up with TRBD1. This chain's CDR3 is CASSSGTGSSYNSPLHF. DNA of the CDR3: TGCGCCAGCAGCTCAGGGACAGGGAGCTCCTATAATTCACCCCTCCACTTT.